A single sample is the source of the 13 T cell receptor beta chains below, sequenced in a study of shared clonotypes between healthy human individuals. Profiling relied on immunoSEQ multiplex PCR, and the TCRdb table lists in-frame clones only, not all of them. Altogether about 2 million clones are present, around 96% being singletons, with the ten largest covering more than 0.95%. Naive CD8 cells, CD45RO-negative and positively selected for CCR7, excluded terminally differentiated effector memory CD45RA+ cells. The specimen was naive CD8+ T cells sorted from blood. These receptor sequences come from a man between 18 and 29 years old in good health.

The V call is TRBV11-2, the J call TRBJ2-1, with D tentatively TRBD2 (7 bases). Germline CDR1 SGHAT, CDR2 FQNNGV. There are 16 residues in the CDR3. Trimming removed 3 bases at V and 4 bases at J, with 16 bases between. In DNA, the CDR3 is TGTGCCAGCAGCTTCGCGGGGGCCGGAAAATACAATGAGCAGTTCTTC. Its translation is CASSFAGAGKYNEQFF.

The V call is TRBV2, the J call TRBJ2-5; D might be TRBD1 or TRBD2, each matching 5 bases. V was pared by 2 bases and J by 4 bases, with 11 bases between. CDR3 length: 14 amino acids. Germline assignment: CDR1 SNHLY and CDR2 FYNNEI. As DNA, the CDR3 is TGTGCCAGCAGTGAATGGGCAGGGACAGAGACCCAGTACTTC. Protein sequence: CASSEWAGTETQYF.

This rearrangement joins TRBV9 to TRBJ2-5, with D tentatively TRBD2 (6 bases). The CDR3 has 15 residues. Per germline, CDR1 SGDLS and CDR2 YYNGEE. V was cut by 0 bases and J by 5 bases, with 14 bases left in between. CDR3 loop: CASSVVDSGGETQYF. The DNA of the CDR3 is TGTGCCAGCAGCGTAGTGGATAGCGGTGGGGAGACCCAGTACTTC.

The V call is TRBV10-1, the J call TRBJ1-3, with a tentative D call TRBD1 (5 bases). The CDR3 spans 14 residues. Germline V lookup: CDR1 WNHNN, CDR2 SYGVQD (reference sequence). Trimming took 6 bases from V and 3 from J, leaving 12 bases between them. The CDR3 sequence is CASRGTLDGNTIYF. In DNA form, the CDR3 reads TGCGCCAGCAGGGGGACGCTGGATGGAAACACCATATATTTT.

The J gene is TRBJ2-1, the V gene TRBV12-5; 7 bases match TRBD1. Germline V CDR1 and CDR2: LGHNT, FRNRAP. V lost 0 bases to trimming and J lost 9 bases; unmatched junction nucleotides: 8. The length of the CDR3 is 15 residues. The CDR3 DNA follows: TGTGCTAGTGGTTTGGTAGTGACAGGGTATTTTGAGCAGTTCTTC. Translating gives CASGLVVTGYFEQFF.

The CDR3 is CASSDRDLNTEAFF. Written as DNA, the CDR3 is TGCGCCAGCTCCGACAGGGACTTGAACACTGAAGCTTTCTTT. V and J are TRBV5-1 and TRBJ1-1; 7 bases match TRBD1. Losses at the gene ends were 7 bases for V and 0 bases for J; bases not matched to a gene: 6. Germline V gives CDR1 SGHRS, CDR2 YFSETQ. This CDR3 region has 14 residues.

As for this clone: This CDR3 is also generated by other DNA sequences in the sample. The rearrangement joins TRBV28 to TRBJ2-7, with a possible D match to TRBD2 (6 bases). This CDR3 spans 14 amino acids. Germline V CDR1 and CDR2: MDHEN, SYDVKM. The V and J ends lost 5 bases and 2 bases respectively, with 13 bases between them. As DNA, the CDR3 is TGTGCCAGCAGTCCCCCGGGACTCCCCTACGAGCAGTACTTC. Protein sequence: CASSPPGLPYEQYF.

The rearrangement joins TRBV27 to TRBJ1-2, with D unclear. Trimming cost V 0 bases and J 10 bases, with 18 bases left between them. The CDR3 extends over 15 amino acids. From germline, CDR1 is MNHEY and CDR2 SMNVEV (reference sequence). In DNA form, the CDR3 reads TGTGCCAGCAGTTTATCGGGCATTTCGCTATGGTACTACACCTTC. It yields the protein CASSLSGISLWYYTF.

This sequence joins TRBV5-4 and TRBJ2-7, with D unclear. CDR1 is SGHNT, CDR2 YYREEE, per germline (reference sequence). The ends were cut back, 4 bases at V and 2 bases at J, with 16 bases in the middle. CDR3 length: 15 residues. The CDR3 here is CASSHPGDPTYEQYF. In nucleotides, the CDR3 is TGTGCCAGCAGCCACCCGGGCGATCCGACCTACGAGCAGTACTTC.

The chain employs TRBV10-3 and TRBJ1-1; no definite D call. Trimming removed 0 bases at V and 1 base at J, with 12 bases between. Germline assignment: CDR1 ENHRY and CDR2 SYGVKD. There are 16 residues in the CDR3. The CDR3 sequence is CAISESDSPANTEAFF. The CDR3 region has the DNA TGTGCCATCAGTGAGTCGGATTCCCCAGCGAACACTGAAGCTTTCTTT.

The chain carries TRBV7-9 and TRBJ1-3; no firm D call. V lost 3 bases to trimming and J lost 3 bases, with 15 bases between them. This CDR3 contains 16 residues. Germline values: CDR1 SEHNR, CDR2 FQNEAQ (reference sequence). The CDR3 is CASSFSDQNLGNTIYF. The CDR3 DNA reads as TGTGCCAGCAGCTTTTCTGACCAGAACCTTGGAAACACCATATATTTT. The full variable domain, its missing parts supplied by reference TRBV7-9 and TRBJ1-3, is DTGVSQNPRHKITKRGQNVTFRCDPISEHNRLYWYRQTLGQGPEFLTYFQNEAQLEKSRLLSDRFSAERPKGSFSTLEIQRTEQGDSAMYLCASSFSDQNLGNTIYFGEGSWLTVV.

The V and J genes are TRBV10-3 and TRBJ1-3; TRBD1 matches 9 bases. The CDR3 extends over 15 amino acids. J gave up 3 bases and V 4 bases, and 4 bases lay outside the gene matches. The germline V gene encodes CDR1 ENHRY and CDR2 SYGVKD. This CDR3 is CAISGRDRVGNTIYF. For the CDR3, the DNA is TGTGCCATCAGTGGCCGGGACAGGGTTGGAAACACCATATATTTT.

The rearrangement links TRBV10-2 to TRBJ2-5, with D possibly TRBD1 on 5 matching bases. CDR1 and CDR2 from the germline V gene are WSHSY and SAAADI. The V and J ends lost 5 bases and 1 base respectively, with 8 bases between them. The CDR3 covers 13 residues. CDR3 sequence: CASSTGSQETQYF. DNA for the CDR3: TGCGCCAGCAGTACAGGATCCCAAGAGACCCAGTACTTC.